What follows is one TCR beta chain and its context. Antigen specificity is unknown. This sample is part of a study of cytomegalovirus exposure and HLA in healthy donors. Overall study results and limits: Of the V segments, some could not be distinguished, including TRBV6-2 and TRBV6-3, and were excluded.

Germline V lookup: CDR1 SQVTM, CDR2 ANQGSEA. With 1 base removed from V and 4 bases from J, the gap between germline ends came to 5 bases. The length of the CDR3 is 12 residues. The PCR was carried out with 60 Vbeta primers and 13 Jbeta primers. Clones were sequenced by immunoSEQ multiplex PCR, and TCRdb holds only the in-frame ones, with some missing. Altogether some 36,000 clones are present, 60% to 80% being singletons, with the ten largest covering just over 6.5%. The rearrangement uses TRBV29-1 and TRBJ1-3; no firm D call. Sequencing was done on a sample of PBMCs. The clonotype comes from a man younger than 40 in good health and CMV-seronegative. Written as DNA, the CDR3 is TGCAGCGTTGAAGGGCTCGGAAACACCATATATTTT. It yields the protein CSVEGLGNTIYF.